The subject of this entry is one T cell receptor (beta chain). In the study's own analysis: Reference gene primer amplification gave nucleated cell count estimates. Using immunoSEQ multiplex PCR, the repertoire was profiled, and TCRdb retains in-frame clones only, with some absent. V and J calls and clone size are copied from that table; D and trimming were computed from the DNA. The sample has approximately 150,000 clones; about 87% are singletons. The CDR3 sequence is 15 residues long. From germline, CDR1 is KGHSH and CDR2 LQKENI. V was pared by 4 bases and J by 2 bases, with 2 bases of the junction left unmatched. This sample stems from a study of blood T cell repertoires in COVID-19. About the study: The United States, Italy and Spain supplied acute and convalescent COVID-19 samples. The cDNA or gDNA used as material had been derived from T cells, B-cell-depleted T cells, or PBMCs.

The receptor was derived from a woman between 50 and 59 years old with acute or convalescent COVID-19. The V gene is TRBV18, the J gene TRBJ1-3, with 10 bases identical to TRBD1. Material for sequencing was peripheral blood. CDR3 protein: CASSQTGGTGNTIYF. The CDR3 DNA follows: TGTGCCAGCTCACAGACAGGGGGCACTGGAAACACCATATATTTT.